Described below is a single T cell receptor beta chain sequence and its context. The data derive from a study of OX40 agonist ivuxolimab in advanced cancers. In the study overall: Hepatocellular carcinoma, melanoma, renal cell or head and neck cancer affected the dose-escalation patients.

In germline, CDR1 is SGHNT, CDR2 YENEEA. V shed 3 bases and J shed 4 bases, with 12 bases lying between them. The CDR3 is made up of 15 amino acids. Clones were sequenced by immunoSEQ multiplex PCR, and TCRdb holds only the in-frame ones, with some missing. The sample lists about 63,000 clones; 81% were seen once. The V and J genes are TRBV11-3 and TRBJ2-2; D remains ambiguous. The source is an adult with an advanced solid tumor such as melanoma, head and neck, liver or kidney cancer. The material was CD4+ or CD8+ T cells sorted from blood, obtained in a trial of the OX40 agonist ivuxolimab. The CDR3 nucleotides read TGTGCCAGCAGCTTCATGGCAGGATCCACCGGGGAGCTGTTTTTT. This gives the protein CASSFMAGSTGELFF.